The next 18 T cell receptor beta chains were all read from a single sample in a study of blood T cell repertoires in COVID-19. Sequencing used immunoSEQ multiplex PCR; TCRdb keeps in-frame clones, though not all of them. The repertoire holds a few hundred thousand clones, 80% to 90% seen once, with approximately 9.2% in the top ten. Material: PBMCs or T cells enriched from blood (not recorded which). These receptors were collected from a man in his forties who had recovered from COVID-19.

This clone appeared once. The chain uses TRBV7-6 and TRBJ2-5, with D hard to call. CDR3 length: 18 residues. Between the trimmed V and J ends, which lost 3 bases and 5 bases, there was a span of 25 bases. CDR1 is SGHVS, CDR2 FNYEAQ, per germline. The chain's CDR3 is CASSFTFGRGVSRETQYF. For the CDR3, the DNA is TGTGCCAGCAGCTTTACATTTGGCCGAGGAGTCTCGAGGGAGACCCAGTACTTC.

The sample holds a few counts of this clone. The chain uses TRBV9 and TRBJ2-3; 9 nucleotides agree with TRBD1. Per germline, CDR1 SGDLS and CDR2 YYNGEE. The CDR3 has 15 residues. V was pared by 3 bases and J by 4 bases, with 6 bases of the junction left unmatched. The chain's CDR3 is CASSAIQGAPDTQYF. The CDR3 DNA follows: TGTGCCAGCAGCGCAATACAGGGGGCCCCAGATACGCAGTATTTT.

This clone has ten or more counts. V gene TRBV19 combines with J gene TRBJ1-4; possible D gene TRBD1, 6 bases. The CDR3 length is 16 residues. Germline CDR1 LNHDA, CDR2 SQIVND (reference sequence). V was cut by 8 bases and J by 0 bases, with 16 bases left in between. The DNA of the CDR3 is TGTGCCAGTCCTCACCGGGACACTGCAACTAATGAAAAACTGTTTTTT. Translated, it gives CASPHRDTATNEKLFF. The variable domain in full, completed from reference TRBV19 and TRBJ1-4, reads DGGITQSPKYLFRKEGQNVTLSCEQNLNHDAMYWYRQDPGQGLRLIYYSQIVNDFQKGDIAEGYSVSREKKESFPLTVTSAQKNPTAFYLCASPHRDTATNEKLFFGSGTQLSVL.

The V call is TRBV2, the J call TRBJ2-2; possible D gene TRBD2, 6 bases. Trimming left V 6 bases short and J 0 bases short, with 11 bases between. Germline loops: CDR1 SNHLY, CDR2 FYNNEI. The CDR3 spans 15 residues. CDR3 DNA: TGTGCCAGCAGACGGGACTCCCCGAACACCGGGGAGCTGTTTTTT. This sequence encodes CASRRDSPNTGELFF.

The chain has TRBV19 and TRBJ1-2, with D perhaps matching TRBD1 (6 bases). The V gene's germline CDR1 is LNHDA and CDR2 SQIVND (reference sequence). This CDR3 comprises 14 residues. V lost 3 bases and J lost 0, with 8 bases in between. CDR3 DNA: TGTGCCAGTAGTATGGACAGAGCTAACTATGGCTACACCTTC. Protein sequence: CASSMDRANYGYTF.

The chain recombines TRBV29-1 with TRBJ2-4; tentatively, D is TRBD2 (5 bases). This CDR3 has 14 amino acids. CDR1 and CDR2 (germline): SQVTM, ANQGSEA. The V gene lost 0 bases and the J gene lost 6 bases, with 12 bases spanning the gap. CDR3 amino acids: CSVEDGSTRNIQYF. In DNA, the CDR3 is TGCAGCGTTGAAGATGGGAGCACGAGAAACATTCAGTACTTC.

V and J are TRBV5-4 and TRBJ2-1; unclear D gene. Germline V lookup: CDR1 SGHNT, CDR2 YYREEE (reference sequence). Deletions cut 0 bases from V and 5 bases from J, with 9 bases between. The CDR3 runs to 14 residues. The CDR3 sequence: CASSLVGRNNEQFF. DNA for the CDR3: TGTGCCAGCAGCTTGGTGGGCAGAAACAATGAGCAGTTCTTC.

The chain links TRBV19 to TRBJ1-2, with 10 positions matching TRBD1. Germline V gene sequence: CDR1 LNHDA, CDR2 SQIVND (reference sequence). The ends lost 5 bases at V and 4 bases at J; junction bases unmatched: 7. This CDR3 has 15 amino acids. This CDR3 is CASSASGTGVYGYTF. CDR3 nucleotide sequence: TGTGCCAGTAGTGCCTCCGGGACAGGGGTCTATGGCTACACCTTC.

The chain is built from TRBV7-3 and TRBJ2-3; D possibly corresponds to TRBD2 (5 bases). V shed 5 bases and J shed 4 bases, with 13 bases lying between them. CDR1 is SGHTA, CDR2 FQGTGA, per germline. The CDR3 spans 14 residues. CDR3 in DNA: TGTGCCAGCAGCCCTCGGGGTTTCGCAGATACGCAGTATTTT. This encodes CASSPRGFADTQYF.

The CDR3 reads CASSPGTGQYF. The DNA of the CDR3 is TGTGCCAGCAGCCCCGGGACTGGGCAGTATTTT. The V gene is TRBV6-5, the J gene TRBJ2-3; a possible D gene is TRBD2 (6 bases). CDR3 length: 11 residues. V gave up 6 bases and J gave up 11 bases, with 12 bases separating them. Germline V gene lookup returns CDR1 MNHEY and CDR2 SVGAGI.

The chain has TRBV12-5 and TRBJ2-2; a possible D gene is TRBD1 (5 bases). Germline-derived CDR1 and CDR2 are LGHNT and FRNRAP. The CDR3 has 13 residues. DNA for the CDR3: TGTGCCCTGATAGGGGCGGTCGCCGGGGAGCTGTTTTTT. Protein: CALIGAVAGELFF.

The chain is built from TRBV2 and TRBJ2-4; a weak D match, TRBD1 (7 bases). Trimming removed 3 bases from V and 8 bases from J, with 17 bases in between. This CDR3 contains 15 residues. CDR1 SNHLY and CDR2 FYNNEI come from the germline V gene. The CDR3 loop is CASSESGGSRYIQYF. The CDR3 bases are TGTGCCAGCAGTGAGTCAGGGGGGTCACGTTACATTCAGTACTTC.

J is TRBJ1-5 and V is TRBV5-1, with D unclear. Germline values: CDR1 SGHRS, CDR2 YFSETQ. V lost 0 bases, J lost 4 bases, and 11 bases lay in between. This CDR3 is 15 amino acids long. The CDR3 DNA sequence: TGCGCCAGCAGCTTGGGCGGGCTTGGGAATCAGCCCCAGCATTTT. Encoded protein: CASSLGGLGNQPQHF. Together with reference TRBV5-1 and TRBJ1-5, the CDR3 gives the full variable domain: KAGVTQTPRYLIKTRGQQVTLSCSPISGHRSVSWYQQTPGQGLQFLFEYFSETQRNKGNFPGRFSGRQFSNSRSEMNVSTLELGDSALYLCASSLGGLGNQPQHFGDGTRLSIL.

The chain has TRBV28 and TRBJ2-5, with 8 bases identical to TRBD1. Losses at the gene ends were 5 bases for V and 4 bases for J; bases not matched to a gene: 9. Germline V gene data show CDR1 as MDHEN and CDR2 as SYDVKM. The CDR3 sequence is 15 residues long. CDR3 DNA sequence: TGTGCCAGCAGTGATTACAGGGGGGTGGGAGAGACCCAGTACTTC. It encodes CASSDYRGVGETQYF.

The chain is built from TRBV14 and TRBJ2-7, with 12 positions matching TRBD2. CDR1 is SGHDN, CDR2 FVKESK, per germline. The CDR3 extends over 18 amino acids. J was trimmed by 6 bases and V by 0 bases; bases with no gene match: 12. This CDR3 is CASSQDRWDGLAGREQYF. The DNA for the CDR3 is TGTGCCAGCAGCCAAGATCGTTGGGACGGACTAGCGGGACGCGAGCAGTACTTC.

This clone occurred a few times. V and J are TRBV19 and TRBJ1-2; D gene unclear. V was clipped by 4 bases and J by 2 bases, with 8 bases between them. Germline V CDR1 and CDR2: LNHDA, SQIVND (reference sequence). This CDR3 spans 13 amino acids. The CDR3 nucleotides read TGTGCCAGTAGTAGCGTAGCAAACTATGGCTACACCTTC. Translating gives CASSSVANYGYTF.

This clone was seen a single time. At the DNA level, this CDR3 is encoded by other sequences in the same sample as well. This CDR3 reads CSVGTVNTEAFF. DNA of the CDR3: TGCAGCGTAGGGACAGTAAACACTGAAGCTTTCTTT. This chain uses TRBV29-1 with TRBJ1-1; 7 bases agree with TRBD1. The germline gives CDR1 SQVTM, CDR2 ANQGSEA. Unmatched junction bases numbered 3, after V lost 6 bases and J lost 2 bases. The CDR3 runs 12 residues. The variable domain in full, with the rest retrieved from reference TRBV29-1 and TRBJ1-1, is SAVISQKPSRDICQRGTSLTIQCQVDSQVTMMFWYRQQPGQSLTLIATANQGSEATYESGFVIDKFPISRPNLTFSTLTVSNMSPEDSSIYLCSVGTVNTEAFFGQGTRLTVV.

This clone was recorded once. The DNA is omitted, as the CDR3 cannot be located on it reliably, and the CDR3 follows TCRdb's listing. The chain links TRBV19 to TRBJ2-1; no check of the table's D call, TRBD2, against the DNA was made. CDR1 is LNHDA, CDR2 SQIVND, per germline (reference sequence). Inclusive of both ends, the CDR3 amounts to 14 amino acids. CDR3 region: CASTSVGEGNEQFF.